This T cell receptor (beta chain) emerged from a study of T cells after somatic rescue of genetic block. This clone was observed once. Clones were sequenced by immunoSEQ multiplex PCR, and TCRdb holds only the in-frame ones, with some missing. The top ten hold roughly 1.7% of the sample, which has 88,000 or so clones, 70% to 90% seen once. The sequencing sample was made of peripheral blood mononuclear cells (PBMCs). The receptor was derived from a woman aged 18-29 years.

The CDR3 DNA follows: TGTGCCAGCAGTGAGGACGAGACTAGCGGGGACTGGGAGACCCAGTACTTC. Translated, it gives CASSEDETSGDWETQYF. The rearrangement links TRBV7-9 to TRBJ2-5; 11 bases line up with TRBD2. Germline V lookup: CDR1 SEHNR, CDR2 FQNEAQ (reference sequence). Unmatched junction bases numbered 14, after V lost 6 bases and J lost 5 bases. The CDR3 length is 17 residues. Full variable domain (rest looked up from reference TRBV7-9 and TRBJ2-5): DTGVSQNPRHKITKRGQNVTFRCDPISEHNRLYWYRQTLGQGPEFLTYFQNEAQLEKSRLLSDRFSAERPKGSFSTLEIQRTEQGDSAMYLCASSEDETSGDWETQYFGPGTRLLVL.